The 24 T cell receptor beta chains presented below share a single source sample, sequenced in a study of regulatory T cells in long-lasting Graves disease. Investigators prepared the TCR beta libraries by applying iRepertoire HTBI primers and Arm-PCR of CDR3 regions. TCRdb fed the multiplex PCR reads into MiXCR, producing one record per CDR3 protein. The table shows fewer than 550,000 distinct CDR3 sequences, with about 22% occurring only once. Noted time point: persistent/refractory GD, antithyroid drugs over 5 years with positive TRAb. Generation of the TCR library employed RNA extracted from PBMCs. Sample: peripheral blood mononuclear cells (PBMCs), taken when the disease was refractory, from a patient treated with antithyroid drugs. The receptors originated from a female donor with Graves disease.

This clonotype was detected ten times or more. The rearrangement links TRBV11-2 to TRBJ2-5; the match to TRBD1 covers 9 bases. Germline CDR1 reads SGHAT; CDR2 reads FQNNGV. The CDR3 contains 16 residues. V trimming: 5 bases; J trimming: 5 bases; junction bases outside the gene matches: 12. CDR3 nucleotides: TGTGCCAGCAGCCGAAGGTCGGACAGGGGCTATGAGACCCAGTACTTC. Translated: CASSRRSDRGYETQYF.

This sequence joins TRBV7-3 and TRBJ2-7; TRBD2 aligns across 11 bases. After removal of 5 bases from V and 5 bases from J, the junction contained 8 bases not matched to a gene. This CDR3 contains 15 residues. CDR1 and CDR2 (germline): SGHTA, FQGTGA. This CDR3 is CASSPTSGSIDEQYF. DNA of the CDR3: TGTGCCAGCAGCCCCACTAGCGGGAGCATCGACGAGCAGTACTTC. The full variable domain, completed using reference TRBV7-3 and TRBJ2-7, is GAGVSQTPSNKVTEKGKYVELRCDPISGHTALYWYRQSLGQGPEFLIYFQGTGAADDSGLPNDRFFAVRPEGSVSTLKIQRTERGDSAVYLCASSPTSGSIDEQYFGPGTRLTVT.

This clonotype was seen a handful of times. The chain is built from TRBV9 and TRBJ1-5; a possible D gene is TRBD1 (6 bases). This CDR3 has 16 amino acids. The ends were cut back, 6 bases at V and 3 bases at J, with 19 bases in the middle. The germline CDR1 and CDR2 sequences are SGDLS and YYNGEE. The CDR3 DNA reads TGTGCCAGCACAAGTCCGGGACACCGACACAATCAGCCCCAGCATTTT. Protein: CASTSPGHRHNQPQHF. The whole variable domain, remainder taken from reference TRBV9 and TRBJ1-5, is DSGVTQTPKHLITATGQRVTLRCSPRSGDLSVYWYQQSLDQGLQFLIQYYNGEERAKGNILERFSAQQFPDLHSELNLSSLELGDSALYFCASTSPGHRHNQPQHFGDGTRLSIL.

This clonotype was counted a few times. V gene TRBV29-1 combines with J gene TRBJ2-7; no clear D. The CDR3 has 11 amino acids. Germline-derived CDR1 and CDR2 are SQVTM and ANQGSEA. V was shortened by 6 bases and J by 3 bases, with 9 bases between the two germline ends. DNA for the CDR3: TGCAGCGTCGAAACGGGCTACGAGCAGTACTTC. This encodes CSVETGYEQYF.

In its sample, this clonotype was seen many times. V usage is TRBV27 and J usage is TRBJ2-7; TRBD2 matches 7 bases. The ends lost 10 bases at V and 3 bases at J; junction bases unmatched: 6. Germline CDR1 MNHEY, CDR2 SMNVEV (reference sequence). The length of the CDR3 is 12 residues. CDR3 sequence: CATQGLHYEQYF. CDR3 sequence (DNA): TGTGCCACCCAGGGACTACACTACGAGCAGTACTTC.

The CDR3 DNA is TGTGCCAGCAGTTCAGGGTTCGTCACCGGGGAGCTGTTTTTT. Protein product: CASSSGFVTGELFF. The V call is TRBV7-3, the J call TRBJ2-2; a possible D gene is TRBD1 (5 bases). Trimming took off 6 bases at V and 4 bases at J, with 12 bases between the two ends. CDR1 is SGHTA and CDR2 is FQGTGA in the germline V gene. The CDR3 runs 14 residues.

This clonotype was seen many times. The chain couples TRBV27 to TRBJ1-5; D is possibly TRBD1 (5 bases). The length of the CDR3 is 14 residues. V shed 6 bases and J shed 1 base, with 10 bases lying between them. The germline V gene encodes CDR1 MNHEY and CDR2 SMNVEV (reference sequence). The CDR3 coding sequence is TGTGCCAGCAGGAGGGGAGGCAGCAATCAGCCCCAGCATTTT. It is translated as CASRRGGSNQPQHF.

In this sample, this clonotype turned up many times. The genes are TRBV19 and TRBJ1-1, with a tentative D call TRBD1 (6 bases). V lost 3 bases, J lost 3 bases, and 11 bases lay in between. The CDR3 has 14 amino acids. Per germline, CDR1 LNHDA and CDR2 SQIVND (reference sequence). CDR3 residues: CASSMGGLDTEAFF. For the CDR3, the DNA is TGTGCCAGTAGTATGGGGGGCCTGGACACTGAAGCTTTCTTT.

This clonotype occurred many times. This chain links TRBV10-1 with TRBJ2-5; D is perhaps TRBD1 (5 bases). Germline loops: CDR1 WNHNN, CDR2 SYGVQD (reference sequence). This CDR3 region has 13 residues. V lost 5 bases and J lost 2, with 9 bases in between. The CDR3 bases are TGCGCCAGCAGTATGCAGGGACAAGAGACCCAGTACTTC. This sequence encodes CASSMQGQETQYF.

In this sample, this clonotype turned up a few times. The rearrangement links TRBV20-1 to TRBJ1-1; 10 bases match TRBD1. Trimming cost V 0 bases and J 5 bases; bases outside gene matches: 6. Per germline, CDR1 DFQATT and CDR2 SNEGSKA (reference sequence). This CDR3 has 15 amino acids. In DNA, the CDR3 is TGCAGTGCTAGAGATCAAGGACAGGGGGGGACTGAAGCTTTCTTT. Its translation is CSARDQGQGGTEAFF.

This clonotype was found many times. The chain carries TRBV7-6 and TRBJ2-2; TRBD1 or TRBD2 may be the D gene (6 bases each). Trimming cost V 5 bases and J 5 bases, with 18 bases left between them. CDR1 is SGHVS and CDR2 is FNYEAQ in the germline V gene. The CDR3 loop spans 16 amino acids. CDR3 sequence reads: CASSPQTGGLTGELFF. As DNA, the CDR3 is TGTGCCAGCAGCCCCCAGACAGGAGGGTTGACCGGGGAGCTGTTTTTT. The complete variable domain, with remaining parts taken from reference TRBV7-6 and TRBJ2-2, reads GAGVSQSPRYKVTKRGQDVALRCDPISGHVSLYWYRQALGQGPEFLTYFNYEAQQDKSGLPNDRFSAERPEGSISTLTIQRTEQRDSAMYRCASSPQTGGLTGELFFGEGSRLTVL.

This clonotype has ten or more counts. This rearrangement joins TRBV6-1 to TRBJ2-7, with D tentatively TRBD1 or TRBD2 (5 bases each). CDR3 length: 15 residues. V was clipped by 6 bases and J by 4 bases, with 19 bases between them. The germline gives CDR1 MNHNS, CDR2 SASEGT. The CDR3 sequence: CASSDPGASWYEQYF. The CDR3 bases are TGTGCCAGCAGCGACCCCGGGGCCTCCTGGTACGAGCAGTACTTC.

This clonotype was picked up many times. The chain couples TRBV6-1 to TRBJ2-7; D is undetermined. This CDR3 region has 16 residues. V was shortened by 5 bases and J by 2 bases, with 19 bases between the two germline ends. Germline CDR1 and CDR2: MNHNS and SASEGT. The CDR3 nucleotides read TGTGCCAGCAGTCTCTACTTGGGCGGCGGAGCCTACGAGCAGTACTTC. It encodes CASSLYLGGGAYEQYF.

This clonotype was detected ten times or more. V usage is TRBV20-1 and J usage is TRBJ1-4; D not resolved. Germline V gives CDR1 DFQATT, CDR2 SNEGSKA (reference sequence). The germline V and J ends were trimmed by 3 bases and 0 bases, with 8 bases remaining between them. The CDR3 consists of 14 residues. The CDR3 sequence is CSASWSTTNEKLFF. CDR3 in DNA: TGCAGTGCTAGCTGGTCGACAACTAATGAAAAACTGTTTTTT.

V is TRBV28 and J is TRBJ1-2, with no clear D. Germline V gene sequence: CDR1 MDHEN, CDR2 SYDVKM. Trimming removed 9 bases from V and 1 base from J, with 18 bases in between. The CDR3 is made up of 15 amino acids. In nucleotides, the CDR3 is TGTGCCAGTGAGGACCGGGCCGCGCTTAACTATGGCTACACCTTC. Its protein is CASEDRAALNYGYTF.

This clonotype appeared once. This rearrangement joins TRBV19 to TRBJ1-5; TRBD1 is a possible D gene (5 bases). V was pared by 2 bases and J by 0 bases, with 8 bases between. Germline CDR1 is LNHDA and CDR2 is SQIVND (reference sequence). The CDR3 sequence is 15 residues long. The CDR3 protein is CASSIQGISNQPQHF. CDR3 bases: TGTGCCAGTAGTATACAGGGAATTAGCAATCAGCCCCAGCATTTT.

The chain carries TRBV6-5 and TRBJ2-6; no clear D. CDR1 is MNHEY, CDR2 SVGAGI, per germline. V was clipped by 0 bases and J by 0 bases, with 3 bases between them. CDR3 length: 15 residues. DNA for the CDR3: TGTGCCAGCAGTTACTCAGGCTCTGGGGCCAACGTCCTGACTTTC. This codes for CASSYSGSGANVLTF.

The table lists this clonotype with a few counts. The rearrangement links TRBV6-1 to TRBJ2-7; TRBD2 aligns across 13 bases. Germline loops: CDR1 MNHNS, CDR2 SASEGT. The V and J ends lost 6 bases and 3 bases, in that order; junction bases with no gene match: 5. CDR3 length equals 15 residues. The CDR3 sequence: CASRSGLAGDYEQYF. CDR3 nucleotides: TGTGCCAGCAGGTCAGGACTAGCGGGAGACTACGAGCAGTACTTC.

This clonotype appeared many times. The chain recombines TRBV11-2 with TRBJ1-6; D is perhaps TRBD1 (6 bases). Trimming removed 4 bases from V and 10 bases from J, with 14 bases in between. The V gene's germline CDR1 is SGHAT and CDR2 FQNNGV. The CDR3 totals 14 residues. CDR3 sequence reads: CASSSVRGNSPLHF. In DNA, the CDR3 is TGTGCCAGCAGCTCGGTCAGGGGAAACTCACCCCTCCACTTT. Variable domain in full (rest from reference TRBV11-2 and TRBJ1-6): EAGVAQSPRYKIIEKRQSVAFWCNPISGHATLYWYQQILGQGPKLLIQFQNNGVVDDSQLPKDRFSAERLKGVDSTLKIQPAKLEDSAVYLCASSSVRGNSPLHFGNGTRLTVT.

This clonotype came up many times. The rearrangement links TRBV3-1 to TRBJ1-1; 7 bases fit TRBD1. V dropped 3 bases and J dropped 11; count of bases not matched to a gene: 3. The germline V gene has CDR1 LGHDT and CDR2 YNNKEL (reference sequence). The CDR3 covers 11 residues. The CDR3 sequence is CASSHSTGAFF. CDR3 nucleotide sequence: TGTGCCAGCAGCCACTCGACAGGGGCTTTCTTT.

This clonotype was recorded many times. V usage is TRBV29-1 and J usage is TRBJ1-2, with D unclear. V was cut by 2 bases and J by 4 bases, with 8 bases left in between. From germline, CDR1 is SQVTM and CDR2 ANQGSEA. CDR3 length: 12 amino acids. Written as DNA, the CDR3 is TGCAGCGTTGAAAGGCAGCTCTATGGCTACACCTTC. Protein: CSVERQLYGYTF.

V usage is TRBV28 and J usage is TRBJ2-1; no reliable D call. Germline V gives CDR1 MDHEN, CDR2 SYDVKM. This CDR3 contains 11 residues. CDR3 nucleotides: TGTGCGGTTTTTGGTTACAATGAGCAGTTCTTC. It yields the protein CAVFGYNEQFF.

This clonotype appeared a few times. J is TRBJ2-7 and V is TRBV7-9; 8 bases fit TRBD1. Germline V gives CDR1 SEHNR, CDR2 FQNEAQ (reference sequence). V lost 4 bases and J lost 4; bases outside the gene matches: 9. This CDR3 is built from 15 residues. The CDR3 DNA reads TGTGCCAGCAGCTCCCAACGACAGGGGAGATACGAGCAGTACTTC. Its translation is CASSSQRQGRYEQYF.

Regarding this clonotype: Since a much larger clone is just one base distant, this may be a read error. This sequence joins TRBV12-3 or TRBV12-4 and TRBJ1-5; the D gene is possibly TRBD1 (6 bases). The CDR3 is 14 amino acids. With 6 bases removed from V and 7 bases from J, the gap between germline ends came to 16 bases. The CDR3 DNA is TGTGCCAGCAGCGATGTTTCAGGGGTCCAGCCCCAGCATTTT. Encoded protein: CASSDVSGVQPQHF.